These T cell receptor beta chains were read from a single sample in a study of shared clonotypes between healthy human individuals. Some clones are missing from TCRdb's copy, which holds only in-frame ones; the method was immunoSEQ multiplex PCR. The table includes some 480,000 clones, 70% to 85% detected once. Sample: PBMCs. Source of these receptors: a woman aged 40 to 50 in good health. Some clones in this sample may be carry-over from other donors' samples. CDR3s include the opening cysteine and the closing phenylalanine or tryptophan. The order of the fields is J gene, V gene, D gene, clone size, CDR3 protein, CDR3 DNA. A D gene is named only where the DNA matches it firmly. Where a row states a size, it is once, few, many or the class of an expanded clone; other rows omit it.

TRBJ2-5	TRBV18	-	-	CASMGLQETQYF	TGTGCCAGTATGGGCCTCCAAGAGACCCAGTACTTC
TRBJ2-7	TRBV5-1	TRBD1	-	CASSRQGTYEQYF	TGCGCCAGCAGCAGACAGGGGACCTACGAGCAGTACTTC
TRBJ2-2	TRBV9	-	-	CASSAWVTGELFF	TGTGCCAGCAGCGCCTGGGTAACCGGGGAGCTGTTTTTT
TRBJ1-5	TRBV28	-	-	CASRGTRGQPQHF	TGTGCCAGCAGGGGGACAAGGGGACAGCCCCAGCATTTT
TRBJ2-3	TRBV18	TRBD1	once	CASSPRGQGASDTQYF	TGTGCCAGCTCACCACGGGGACAGGGGGCATCAGATACGCAGTATTTT
TRBJ2-1	TRBV5-1	TRBD1	-	CASSVGQGVNEQFF	TGCGCCAGCAGCGTGGGACAGGGGGTAAATGAGCAGTTCTTC
TRBJ2-7	TRBV4-1	TRBD2	-	CASSQAGGGVAGYEQYF	TGCGCCAGCAGCCAAGCCGGGGGTGGAGTAGCGGGTTACGAGCAGTACTTC
TRBJ2-7	TRBV30	TRBD2	-	CAWSVGTSSYEQYF	TGTGCCTGGAGTGTGGGGACTAGCTCGTACGAGCAGTACTTC
TRBJ2-3	TRBV7-3	-	-	CASSPGPSADTQYF	TGTGCCAGCAGCCCCGGACCAAGCGCAGATACGCAGTATTTT
TRBJ2-7	TRBV7-6	TRBD2	-	CASSLFPSSGGLGSYEQYF	TGTGCCAGCAGCTTATTCCCCTCTAGCGGGGGCCTGGGCTCCTACGAGCAGTACTTC
TRBJ2-5	TRBV6-5	-	-	CASSFLAYRETQYF	TGTGCCAGCAGTTTTCTAGCGTATCGAGAGACCCAGTACTTC
TRBJ2-3	TRBV27	-	few	CASSRPTGRFTDTQYF	TGTGCCAGCAGCCGCCCGACAGGTCGTTTCACAGATACGCAGTATTTT
TRBJ2-1	TRBV11-3	TRBD1	-	CASSRGRDEQFF	TGTGCCAGCAGCAGGGGGCGGGATGAGCAGTTCTTC
TRBJ1-2	TRBV5-1	TRBD1	-	CASSFTEGGQGMGGYTF	TGCGCCAGCAGCTTCACGGAAGGGGGACAGGGTATGGGCGGCTACACCTTC